These 17 T cell receptor beta chains were all obtained from the same sample, sequenced in a study of shared clonotypes between healthy human individuals. Only in-frame clones appear in the TCRdb table, and some are missing; sequencing was by immunoSEQ multiplex PCR. This sample carries approximately 640,000 clones, 90% of them seen once, and the ten largest clones take 30% to 40%. Input material: memory CD8+ T cells from PBMCs. Subset given: CD45RO+ cells pooled with CCR7-negative TemRA cells. The receptors stem from a man younger than 35 in good health. Some clones in this sample may be carry-over from other donors' samples.

The chain is built from TRBV13 and TRBJ1-1; D may be TRBD1 (6 bases). The CDR3 is 16 amino acids. V was clipped by 5 bases and J by 0 bases, with 16 bases between them. CDR1 and CDR2 (germline): PRHDT, FYEKMQ (reference sequence). The CDR3 nucleotides read TGTGCCAGCAGCCCCCTTGGGGGGGCAATGAACACTGAAGCTTTCTTT. Translated: CASSPLGGAMNTEAFF.

This chain joins TRBV19 and TRBJ1-2; D is unclear. The CDR3 runs 14 residues. Germline lookup yields CDR1 LNHDA and CDR2 SQIVND (reference sequence). V lost 6 bases and J lost 0, with 11 bases in between. CDR3: CASSLGSANYGYTF. CDR3 in DNA: TGTGCCAGTAGCCTGGGAAGTGCTAACTATGGCTACACCTTC.

The chain has TRBV27 and TRBJ2-1; D remains unclear. The CDR3 has 13 residues. Looked up from germline, CDR1 is MNHEY and CDR2 is SMNVEV (reference sequence). The V gene lost 5 bases and the J gene lost 4 bases, with 9 bases spanning the gap. In nucleotides, the CDR3 is TGTGCCAGCAGTGGTAGCTGGTACAATGAGCAGTTCTTC. Amino acids: CASSGSWYNEQFF.

CDR3 sequence (DNA): TGTGCCAGCAGTTACTCGAATCTCCACGGAGACGAGCAGTACTTC. The encoded protein is CASSYSNLHGDEQYF. The chain couples TRBV6-6 to TRBJ2-7; D gene uncertain. From germline, CDR1 is MNHNY and CDR2 SVGAGI (reference sequence). Trimming left V 0 bases short and J 5 bases short, with 14 bases between. There are 15 residues in the CDR3.

The V call is TRBV9, the J call TRBJ1-1; weak D call: TRBD1 (5 bases). Trimming pared 3 bases from V and 6 bases from J, leaving 15 bases between. CDR1 SGDLS and CDR2 YYNGEE come from the germline V gene. CDR3 length: 14 amino acids. The CDR3 DNA reads TGTGCCAGCAGCGCCATTGGGGGAGAGCCTGAAGCTTTCTTT. The encoded protein is CASSAIGGEPEAFF.

V and J are TRBV10-1 and TRBJ2-3, with 9 bases identical to TRBD2. The CDR3 has 14 residues. The ends lost 8 bases at V and 3 bases at J; junction bases unmatched: 6. The germline gives CDR1 WNHNN, CDR2 SYGVQD (reference sequence). The chain's CDR3 is CASSGLALTDTQYF. For the CDR3, the DNA is TGCGCCAGCTCGGGACTAGCTCTGACAGATACGCAGTATTTT.

As regards this clone: Other nucleotide sequences from this sample produce the same CDR3. The chain uses TRBV27 and TRBJ1-5; D not certain. Germline V gene sequence: CDR1 MNHEY, CDR2 SMNVEV (reference sequence). V lost 3 bases, J lost 1 base, and 7 bases lay in between. The CDR3 length is 14 residues. CDR3 in amino acids: CASSFLGSNQPQHF. CDR3 bases: TGTGCCAGCAGTTTCCTGGGAAGCAATCAGCCCCAGCATTTT.

The chain employs TRBV6-5 and TRBJ1-1; no clear D. The ends were cut back, 0 bases at V and 6 bases at J, with 8 bases in the middle. Germline CDR1 is MNHEY and CDR2 is SVGAGI. The CDR3 is 13 amino acids. The CDR3 coding sequence is TGTGCCAGCAGTTACTCGGTTTTCGCTGAAGCTTTCTTT. Amino acids: CASSYSVFAEAFF.

The chain combines TRBV15 with TRBJ2-6; TRBD1 aligns across 7 bases. This CDR3 is built from 16 residues. The V segment lost 0 bases and the J segment 2 bases; nucleotides outside the gene matches: 1. Germline V gene data show CDR1 as LNHNV and CDR2 as YYDKDF (reference sequence). In nucleotides, the CDR3 is TGTGCCACCAGCAGAGAGACAGGGCCTGGGGCCAACGTCCTGACTTTC. This translates into CATSRETGPGANVLTF.

The chain uses TRBV5-1 and TRBJ2-7; TRBD1 aligns across 10 bases. V lost 3 bases and J lost 7; bases outside the gene matches: 10. This CDR3 comprises 15 residues. CDR1 is SGHRS and CDR2 is YFSETQ in the germline V gene. CDR3: CASSWDRGPSREQYF. Here the CDR3 DNA reads TGCGCCAGCAGCTGGGACAGGGGCCCCTCAAGGGAGCAGTACTTC.

This chain connects TRBV5-4 to TRBJ2-1, with 13 bases that match TRBD2. The CDR3 runs 17 residues. The V segment lost 4 bases and the J segment 3 bases; nucleotides outside the gene matches: 7. Germline CDR1 reads SGHNT; CDR2 reads YYREEE (reference sequence). The CDR3 sequence is CASSPQTSGGNYNEQFF. The CDR3 DNA reads TGTGCCAGCAGCCCTCAGACTAGCGGGGGGAACTACAATGAGCAGTTCTTC.

The V and J genes are TRBV27 and TRBJ1-2, with D possibly being TRBD1 (5 bases). This CDR3 spans 14 amino acids. Deletions cut 1 base from V and 3 bases from J, with 9 bases between. Germline loops: CDR1 MNHEY, CDR2 SMNVEV (reference sequence). The CDR3 is CASSLWSGDYGYTF. The CDR3 region has the DNA TGTGCCAGCAGTTTATGGTCGGGGGACTATGGCTACACCTTC.

Note on this clone: The junction differs from germline at one of its ends, possibly a read error. The chain joins TRBV30 to TRBJ1-3; D call uncertain. The CDR3 length is 13 residues. Germline V CDR1 and CDR2: GTSNPN, SVGIG (reference sequence). This CDR3 is CAWSVRLRPALSF. The CDR3, as DNA: TGTGCCTGGAGTGTACGTCTGCGGCCTGCCTTGAGTTTT.

The chain joins TRBV4-1 to TRBJ2-2; 7 nucleotides match TRBD2. V lost 4 bases to trimming and J lost 3 bases; unmatched junction nucleotides: 5. The CDR3 totals 15 residues. Germline V lookup: CDR1 MGHRA, CDR2 YSYEKL. Here the CDR3 DNA reads TGCGCCAGCAGCCCATTTGCGGGAGACACCGGGGAGCTGTTTTTT. It specifies CASSPFAGDTGELFF.

This chain uses TRBV7-9 with TRBJ2-1, with 10 bases lining up with TRBD2. The germline gives CDR1 SEHNR, CDR2 FQNEAQ (reference sequence). V trimming: 5 bases; J trimming: 8 bases; junction bases outside the gene matches: 6. This CDR3 is built from 14 residues. For the CDR3, the DNA is TGTGCCAGCAGCAAAACCGGGACTAGCGATGAGCAGTTCTTC. It codes for CASSKTGTSDEQFF. Full variable domain (missing parts from reference TRBV7-9 and TRBJ2-1): DTGVSQNPRHKITKRGQNVTFRCDPISEHNRLYWYRQTLGQGPEFLTYFQNEAQLEKSRLLSDRFSAERPKGSFSTLEIQRTEQGDSAMYLCASSKTGTSDEQFFGPGTRLTVL.

The V and J genes are TRBV13 and TRBJ2-7, with 9 bases identical to TRBD1. V gave up 5 bases and J gave up 0 bases; unmatched junction bases: 5. The CDR3 extends over 15 amino acids. Germline V lookup: CDR1 PRHDT, CDR2 FYEKMQ (reference sequence). CDR3 in amino acids: CASSLEGQGSYEQYF. CDR3 coding DNA: TGTGCCAGCAGCCTCGAGGGACAGGGCTCCTACGAGCAGTACTTC.

V gene TRBV7-9 combines with J gene TRBJ2-7, with D possibly being TRBD1 or TRBD2 (5 bases each). The V and J ends lost 5 bases and 1 base respectively, with 15 bases between them. Germline V gives CDR1 SEHNR, CDR2 FQNEAQ (reference sequence). The CDR3 has 15 amino acids. CDR3 DNA: TGTGCCAGCAGCGCAAGATCGGGGCCATCCTACGAGCAGTACTTC. It specifies CASSARSGPSYEQYF.